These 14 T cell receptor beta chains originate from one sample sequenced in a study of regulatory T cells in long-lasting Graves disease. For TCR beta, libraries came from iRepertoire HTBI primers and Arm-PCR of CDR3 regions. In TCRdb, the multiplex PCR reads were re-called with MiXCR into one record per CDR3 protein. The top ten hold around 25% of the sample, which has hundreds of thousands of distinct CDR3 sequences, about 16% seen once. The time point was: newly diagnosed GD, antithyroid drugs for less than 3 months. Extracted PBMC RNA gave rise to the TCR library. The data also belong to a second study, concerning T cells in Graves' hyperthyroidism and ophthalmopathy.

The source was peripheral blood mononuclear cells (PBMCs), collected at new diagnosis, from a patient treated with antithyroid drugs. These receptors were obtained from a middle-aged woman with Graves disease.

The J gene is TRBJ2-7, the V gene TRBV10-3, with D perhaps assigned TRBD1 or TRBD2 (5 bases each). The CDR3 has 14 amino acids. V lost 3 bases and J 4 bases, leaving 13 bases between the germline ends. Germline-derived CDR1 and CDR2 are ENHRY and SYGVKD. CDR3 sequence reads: CAISDKQEDYEQYF. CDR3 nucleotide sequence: TGTGCCATCAGTGACAAACAGGAGGATTACGAGCAGTACTTC.

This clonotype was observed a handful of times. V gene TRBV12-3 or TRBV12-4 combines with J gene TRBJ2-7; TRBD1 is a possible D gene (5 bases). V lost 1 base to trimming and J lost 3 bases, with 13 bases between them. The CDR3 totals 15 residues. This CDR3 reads CASSLGPDRVYEQYF. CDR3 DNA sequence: TGTGCCAGCAGTTTAGGCCCCGACAGAGTCTACGAGCAGTACTTC.

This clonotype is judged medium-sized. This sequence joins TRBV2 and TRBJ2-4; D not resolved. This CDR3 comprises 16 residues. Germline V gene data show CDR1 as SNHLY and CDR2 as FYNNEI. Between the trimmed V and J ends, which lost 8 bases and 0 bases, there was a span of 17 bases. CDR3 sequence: CASDVDRLLAKNIQYF. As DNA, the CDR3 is TGTGCCAGCGACGTCGACCGGTTATTAGCCAAAAACATTCAGTACTTC.

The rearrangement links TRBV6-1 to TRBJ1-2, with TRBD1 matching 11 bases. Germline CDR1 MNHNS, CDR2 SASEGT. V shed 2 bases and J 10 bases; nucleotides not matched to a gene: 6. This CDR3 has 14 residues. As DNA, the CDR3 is TGTGCCAGCAGTGAAAGTGGGACAGGGGGACTCTACACCTTC. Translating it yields CASSESGTGGLYTF.

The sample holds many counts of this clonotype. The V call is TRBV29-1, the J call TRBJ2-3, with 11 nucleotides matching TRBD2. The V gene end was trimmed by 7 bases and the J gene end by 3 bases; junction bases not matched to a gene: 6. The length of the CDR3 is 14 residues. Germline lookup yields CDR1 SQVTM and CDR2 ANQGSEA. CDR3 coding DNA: TGCAGCGCCCCGCCTAGCGGGGGGACAGATACGCAGTATTTT. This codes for CSAPPSGGTDTQYF.

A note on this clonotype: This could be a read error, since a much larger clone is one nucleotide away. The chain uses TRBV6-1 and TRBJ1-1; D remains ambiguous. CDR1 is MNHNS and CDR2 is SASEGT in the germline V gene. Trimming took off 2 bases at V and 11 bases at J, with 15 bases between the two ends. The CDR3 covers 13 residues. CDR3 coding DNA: TGTGCCAGCAGTGAATATGGCTTACCTTCGGCTTTCTTT. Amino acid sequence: CASSEYGLPSAFF.

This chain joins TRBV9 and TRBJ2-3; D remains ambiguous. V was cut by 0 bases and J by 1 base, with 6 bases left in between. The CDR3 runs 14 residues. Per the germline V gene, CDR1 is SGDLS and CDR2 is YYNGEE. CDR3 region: CASSVETGTDTQYF. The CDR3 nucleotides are TGTGCCAGCAGCGTAGAAACTGGCACAGATACGCAGTATTTT. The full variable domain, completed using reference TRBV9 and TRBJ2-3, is DSGVTQTPKHLITATGQRVTLRCSPRSGDLSVYWYQQSLDQGLQFLIQYYNGEERAKGNILERFSAQQFPDLHSELNLSSLELGDSALYFCASSVETGTDTQYFGPGTRLTVL.

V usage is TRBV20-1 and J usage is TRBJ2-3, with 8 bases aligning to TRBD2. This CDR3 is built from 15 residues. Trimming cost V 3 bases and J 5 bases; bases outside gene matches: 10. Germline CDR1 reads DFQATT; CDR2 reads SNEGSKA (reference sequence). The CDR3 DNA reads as TGCAGTGCTAGGGGACTAGTTCACCCCGGAGATACGCAGTATTTT. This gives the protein CSARGLVHPGDTQYF.

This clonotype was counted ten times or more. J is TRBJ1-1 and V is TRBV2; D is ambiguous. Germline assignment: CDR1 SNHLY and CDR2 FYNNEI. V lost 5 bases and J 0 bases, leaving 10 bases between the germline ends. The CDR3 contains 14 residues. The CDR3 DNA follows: TGTGCCAGCAGTTCCCAGCCCCTGAACACTGAAGCTTTCTTT. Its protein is CASSSQPLNTEAFF.

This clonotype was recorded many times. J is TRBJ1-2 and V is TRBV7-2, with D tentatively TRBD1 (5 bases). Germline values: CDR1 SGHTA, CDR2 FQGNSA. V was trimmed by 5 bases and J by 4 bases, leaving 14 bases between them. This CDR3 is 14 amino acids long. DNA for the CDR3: TGTGCCAGCAGCAACCGGGACGAATCCTATGGCTACACCTTC. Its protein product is CASSNRDESYGYTF.

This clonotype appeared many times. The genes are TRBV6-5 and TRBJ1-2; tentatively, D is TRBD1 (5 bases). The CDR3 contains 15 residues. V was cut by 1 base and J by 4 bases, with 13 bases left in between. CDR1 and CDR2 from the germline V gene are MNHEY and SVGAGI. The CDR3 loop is CASSYWPGLRYGYTF. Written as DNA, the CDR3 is TGTGCCAGCAGTTACTGGCCAGGGCTTCGCTATGGCTACACCTTC.

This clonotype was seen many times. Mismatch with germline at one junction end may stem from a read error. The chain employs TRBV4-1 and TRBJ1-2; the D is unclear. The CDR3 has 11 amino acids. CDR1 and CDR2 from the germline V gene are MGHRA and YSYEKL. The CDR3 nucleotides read TGTGCCAGCAGCCAGTCCTATGGCTACACCTTC. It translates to CASSQSYGYTF.

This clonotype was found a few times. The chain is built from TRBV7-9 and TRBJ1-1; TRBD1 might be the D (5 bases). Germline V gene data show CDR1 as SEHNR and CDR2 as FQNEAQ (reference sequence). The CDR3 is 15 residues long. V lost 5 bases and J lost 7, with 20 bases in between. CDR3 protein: CASSPRAGSMSEAFF. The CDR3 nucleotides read TGTGCCAGCAGCCCCCGGGCAGGGAGTATGAGTGAAGCTTTCTTT.

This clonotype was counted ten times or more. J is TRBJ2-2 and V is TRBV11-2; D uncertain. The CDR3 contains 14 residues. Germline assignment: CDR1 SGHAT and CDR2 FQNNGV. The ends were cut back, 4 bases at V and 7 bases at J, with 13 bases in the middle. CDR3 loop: CASSSLKGIGELFF. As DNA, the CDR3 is TGTGCCAGCAGCTCCCTAAAGGGCATCGGGGAGCTGTTTTTT.